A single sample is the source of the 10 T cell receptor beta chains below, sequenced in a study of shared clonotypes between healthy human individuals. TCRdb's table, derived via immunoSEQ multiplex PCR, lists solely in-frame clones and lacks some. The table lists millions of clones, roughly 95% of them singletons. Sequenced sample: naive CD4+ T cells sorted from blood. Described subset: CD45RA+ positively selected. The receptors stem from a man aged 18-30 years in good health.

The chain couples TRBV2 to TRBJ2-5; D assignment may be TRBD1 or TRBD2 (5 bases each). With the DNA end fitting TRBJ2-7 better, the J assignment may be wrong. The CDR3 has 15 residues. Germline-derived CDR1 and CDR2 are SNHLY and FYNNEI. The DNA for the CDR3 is TGTGCCAGCAGTGAACGGGGCAGGCGTCCCTACGAGCAGTACTTC. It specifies CASSERGRRPYEQYF.

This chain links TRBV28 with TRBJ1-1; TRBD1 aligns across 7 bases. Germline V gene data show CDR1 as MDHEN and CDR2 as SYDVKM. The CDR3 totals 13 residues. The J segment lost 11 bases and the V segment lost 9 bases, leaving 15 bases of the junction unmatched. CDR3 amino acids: CASHRGSGLFAFF. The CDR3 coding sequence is TGTGCCAGTCACAGGGGCTCCGGGCTCTTCGCTTTCTTT.

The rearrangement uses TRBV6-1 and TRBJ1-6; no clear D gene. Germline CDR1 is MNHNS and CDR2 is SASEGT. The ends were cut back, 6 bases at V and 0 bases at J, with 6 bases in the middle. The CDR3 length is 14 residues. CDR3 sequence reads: CASRVSSYNSPLHF. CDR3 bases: TGTGCCAGCAGGGTTAGCTCCTATAATTCACCCCTCCACTTT.

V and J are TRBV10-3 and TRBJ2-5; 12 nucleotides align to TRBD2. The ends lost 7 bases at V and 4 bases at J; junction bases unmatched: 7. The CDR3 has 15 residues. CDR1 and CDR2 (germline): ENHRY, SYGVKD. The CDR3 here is CAIKVTSGRSETQYF. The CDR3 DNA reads TGTGCCATCAAGGTGACTAGCGGGAGATCAGAGACCCAGTACTTC.

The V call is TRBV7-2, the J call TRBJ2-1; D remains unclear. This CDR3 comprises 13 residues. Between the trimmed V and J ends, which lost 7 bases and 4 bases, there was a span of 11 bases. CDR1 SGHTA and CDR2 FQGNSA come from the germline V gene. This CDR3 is CASTNGSYNEQFF. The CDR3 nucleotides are TGTGCCAGCACAAACGGCAGTTACAATGAGCAGTTCTTC. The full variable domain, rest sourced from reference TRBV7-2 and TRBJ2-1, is GAGVSQSPSNKVTEKGKDVELRCDPISGHTALYWYRQSLGQGLEFLIYFQGNSAPDKSGLPSDRFSAERTGGSVSTLTIQRTQQEDSAVYLCASTNGSYNEQFFGPGTRLTVL.

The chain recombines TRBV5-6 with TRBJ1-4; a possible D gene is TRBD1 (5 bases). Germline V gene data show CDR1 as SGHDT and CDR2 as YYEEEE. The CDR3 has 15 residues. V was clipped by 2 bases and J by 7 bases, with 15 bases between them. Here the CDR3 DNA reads TGTGCCAGCAGCTTAAACGGGGGAGCAATTGAAAAACTGTTTTTT. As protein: CASSLNGGAIEKLFF.

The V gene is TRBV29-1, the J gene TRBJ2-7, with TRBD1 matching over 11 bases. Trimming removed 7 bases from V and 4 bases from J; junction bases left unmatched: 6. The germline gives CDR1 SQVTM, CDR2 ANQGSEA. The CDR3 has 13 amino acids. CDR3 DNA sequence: TGCAGCGCCGGACAGGGGGCGACTTACGAGCAGTACTTC. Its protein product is CSAGQGATYEQYF.

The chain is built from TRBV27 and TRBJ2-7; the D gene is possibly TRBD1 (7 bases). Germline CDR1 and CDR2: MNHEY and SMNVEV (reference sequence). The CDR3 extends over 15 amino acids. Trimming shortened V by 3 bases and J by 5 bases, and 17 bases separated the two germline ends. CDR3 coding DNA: TGTGCCAGCAGTTTTATCTCGGCAGGGGGGCACGAGCAGTACTTC. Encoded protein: CASSFISAGGHEQYF.

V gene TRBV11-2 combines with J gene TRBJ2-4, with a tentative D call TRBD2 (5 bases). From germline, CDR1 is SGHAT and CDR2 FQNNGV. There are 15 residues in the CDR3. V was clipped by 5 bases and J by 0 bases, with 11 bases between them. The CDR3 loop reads CASSPLRGAKNIQYF. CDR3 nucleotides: TGTGCCAGCAGCCCCCTCCGGGGAGCCAAAAACATTCAGTACTTC.

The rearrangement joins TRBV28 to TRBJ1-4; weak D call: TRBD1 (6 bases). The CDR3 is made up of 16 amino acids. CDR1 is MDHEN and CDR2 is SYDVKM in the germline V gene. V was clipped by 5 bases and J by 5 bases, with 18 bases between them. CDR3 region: CASSATGSNLNEKLFF. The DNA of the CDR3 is TGTGCCAGCAGTGCGACAGGTTCCAACCTAAATGAAAAACTGTTTTTT.